These 18 T cell receptor beta chains share one sample of origin, sequenced in a study of technical replicates of blood from four donors. The assay was immunoSEQ multiplex PCR, and TCRdb's table has in-frame clones only and misses some. Among 80,000 or so clones listed, 80% to 90% were seen once. The sample was PBMCs. The receptors were gathered from a human donor in good health. Some clones in this sample may be carry-over from other donors' samples.

The chain employs TRBV28 and TRBJ2-7; D might be TRBD1 (7 bases). The ends were cut back, 7 bases at V and 5 bases at J, with 21 bases in the middle. The CDR3 sequence is 15 residues long. The germline V gene encodes CDR1 MDHEN and CDR2 SYDVKM. In DNA, the CDR3 is TGTGCCAGCAAAACCCAAGGAGGGGGCATCGACGAGCAGTACTTC. Translated: CASKTQGGGIDEQYF.

The J gene is TRBJ2-7, the V gene TRBV7-2; 8 bases are a match to TRBD2. Germline trimming cut 6 bases from V and 1 base from J; bases unmatched to any gene: 11. The CDR3 contains 16 residues. The V gene's germline CDR1 is SGHTA and CDR2 FQGNSA. The CDR3 here is CASSLAGSAGSYEQYF. The CDR3, as DNA: TGTGCCAGCAGTCTAGCGGGCAGTGCCGGTTCCTACGAGCAGTACTTC.

This clone was counted a single time. The rearrangement links TRBV29-1 to TRBJ2-5, with 7 bases matching TRBD2. The germline V gene has CDR1 SQVTM and CDR2 ANQGSEA. J gave up 5 bases and V 8 bases, and 14 bases lay outside the gene matches. CDR3 length: 14 residues. In DNA form, the CDR3 reads TGCAGCCCATCTTGGTGGGAGGGCCACGAGACCCAGTACTTC. This translates into CSPSWWEGHETQYF.

The V gene is TRBV7-8, the J gene TRBJ2-5; TRBD1 agrees at 7 bases. J lost 5 bases, V lost 4 bases, and 10 bases had no gene match. The V gene's germline CDR1 is SGHVS and CDR2 FQNEAQ. The CDR3 totals 15 residues. CDR3 in amino acids: CASSSDTGARETQYF. The CDR3 DNA follows: TGTGCCAGCAGCTCAGATACAGGGGCGAGGGAGACCCAGTACTTC.

This clone was detected once. The V and J genes are TRBV5-5 and TRBJ2-5; no clear D gene. Trimming cost V 2 bases and J 5 bases, with 13 bases left between them. The CDR3 contains 14 residues. CDR1 is SGHKS, CDR2 YYEKEE, per germline (reference sequence). CDR3 nucleotide sequence: TGTGCCAGCAGCTTTTTGAACTCTAGGGAGACCCAGTACTTC. Translated, it gives CASSFLNSRETQYF.

The rearrangement joins TRBV7-6 to TRBJ2-1; 9 nucleotides line up with TRBD2. Trimming at V came to 0 bases and at J to 4 bases, leaving 13 bases not matched to a gene. Germline V gene lookup returns CDR1 SGHVS and CDR2 FNYEAQ. The length of the CDR3 is 19 residues. The CDR3 here is CASSLAELAGTDVYNEQFF. Here the CDR3 DNA reads TGTGCCAGCAGCTTAGCCGAACTAGCGGGTACCGACGTGTACAATGAGCAGTTCTTC. Supplemented by reference TRBV7-6 and TRBJ2-1, the full variable domain reads GAGVSQSPRYKVTKRGQDVALRCDPISGHVSLYWYRQALGQGPEFLTYFNYEAQQDKSGLPNDRFSAERPEGSISTLTIQRTEQRDSAMYRCASSLAELAGTDVYNEQFFGPGTRLTVL.

This rearrangement joins TRBV11-3 to TRBJ2-1; 7 bases are a match to TRBD1. Germline V gene lookup returns CDR1 SGHNT and CDR2 YENEEA. V was clipped by 1 base and J by 8 bases; unmatched bases: 8. This CDR3 comprises 15 residues. The CDR3 DNA is TGTGCCAGCAGCTTAGCCAGCACAGGGGCTCATGAGCAGTTCTTC. It translates to CASSLASTGAHEQFF.

The V and J genes are TRBV7-2 and TRBJ1-5; D not resolved. CDR3 length equals 16 residues. Trimming stripped 0 bases from V and 2 bases from J, with 11 bases between. In germline, CDR1 is SGHTA, CDR2 FQGNSA. The CDR3 reads CASSLASGSRNQPQHF. CDR3 nucleotides: TGTGCCAGCAGCTTAGCGTCAGGCTCTCGCAATCAGCCCCAGCATTTT. Variable domain in full (rest from reference TRBV7-2 and TRBJ1-5): GAGVSQSPSNKVTEKGKDVELRCDPISGHTALYWYRQSLGQGLEFLIYFQGNSAPDKSGLPSDRFSAERTGGSVSTLTIQRTQQEDSAVYLCASSLASGSRNQPQHFGDGTRLSIL.

V is TRBV7-3 and J is TRBJ2-2, with D possibly matching TRBD2 (7 bases). Trimming removed 0 bases from V and 5 bases from J, with 13 bases in between. CDR1 SGHTA and CDR2 FQGTGA come from the germline V gene. There are 16 residues in the CDR3. This CDR3 is CASSLTGGPRTGELFF. CDR3 sequence (DNA): TGTGCCAGCAGCTTAACCGGGGGGCCTCGTACCGGGGAGCTGTTTTTT.

This clone came up a few times. The CDR3 coding sequence is TGTGCCAGCAGCTTAGCACAGGGTTCAGAGACCCAGTACTTC. Residues: CASSLAQGSETQYF. The chain couples TRBV7-2 to TRBJ2-5; tentatively, D is TRBD1 (6 bases). V was clipped by 0 bases and J by 4 bases, with 9 bases between them. Per the germline V gene, CDR1 is SGHTA and CDR2 is FQGNSA. The CDR3 runs to 14 residues.

The rearrangement joins TRBV7-2 to TRBJ1-1; 9 nucleotides agree with TRBD1. The germline gives CDR1 SGHTA, CDR2 FQGNSA. The CDR3 extends over 17 amino acids. V trimming: 5 bases; J trimming: 1 base; junction bases outside the gene matches: 11. CDR3 in DNA: TGTGCCAGCAGCATAACTAGAACGGGACAGGGGAACACTGAAGCTTTCTTT. This encodes CASSITRTGQGNTEAFF.

J is TRBJ2-7 and V is TRBV7-8; D call uncertain. Trimming removed 0 bases at V and 0 bases at J, with 6 bases between. Germline CDR1 reads SGHVS; CDR2 reads FQNEAQ. The CDR3 is 14 amino acids. The CDR3 here is CASSLAIASYEQYF. CDR3 nucleotide sequence: TGTGCCAGCAGCTTAGCCATAGCCTCCTACGAGCAGTACTTC.

This clone was counted a few times. V is TRBV7-7 and J is TRBJ2-3; 10 bases are a match to TRBD2. Losses at the gene ends were 2 bases for V and 10 bases for J; bases not matched to a gene: 3. The length of the CDR3 is 13 residues. The germline V gene encodes CDR1 SSHAT and CDR2 FNYEAQ (reference sequence). The CDR3 sequence: CASSLSGTSAQYF. For the CDR3, the DNA is TGTGCCAGCAGCTTATCCGGGACTAGCGCGCAGTATTTT. The full variable domain, its missing parts supplied by reference TRBV7-7 and TRBJ2-3, is GAGVSQSPRYKVTKRGQDVTLRCDPISSHATLYWYQQALGQGPEFLTYFNYEAQPDKSGLPSDRFSAERPEGSISTLTIQRTEQRDSAMYRCASSLSGTSAQYFGPGTRLTVL.

The J gene is TRBJ2-2, the V gene TRBV29-1; 7 nucleotides align to TRBD1. V lost 0 bases to trimming and J lost 6 bases; unmatched junction nucleotides: 10. This CDR3 is 16 amino acids long. Germline CDR1 SQVTM, CDR2 ANQGSEA. The CDR3: CSVEDLRTGGAGELFF. CDR3 DNA: TGCAGCGTTGAAGATCTGCGGACAGGAGGCGCCGGGGAGCTGTTTTTT.

The chain links TRBV11-2 to TRBJ2-7, with 8 bases that match TRBD1. J lost 3 bases, V lost 4 bases, and 8 bases had no gene match. CDR1 is SGHAT and CDR2 is FQNNGV in the germline V gene. The CDR3 is 15 amino acids. CDR3 protein: CASSYGTGGSYEQYF. The CDR3 bases are TGTGCCAGCAGCTATGGGACAGGAGGTAGCTACGAGCAGTACTTC.

The rearrangement joins TRBV7-9 to TRBJ2-3, with 12 bases identical to TRBD2. The germline gives CDR1 SEHNR, CDR2 FQNEAQ (reference sequence). With 5 bases clipped from V and 0 bases from J, the junction kept 6 bases outside the gene matches. The CDR3 runs to 17 residues. In DNA, the CDR3 is TGTGCCAGCAGCCCCGGGACTAGCGGGCCTAGCACAGATACGCAGTATTTT. This translates into CASSPGTSGPSTDTQYF.

The V and J genes are TRBV30 and TRBJ1-6; possible D gene TRBD1, 5 bases. Trimming removed 1 base from V and 10 bases from J, with 8 bases in between. This CDR3 spans 12 amino acids. In germline, CDR1 is GTSNPN, CDR2 SVGIG (reference sequence). As DNA, the CDR3 is TGTGCCTGGAGTGGGAGGGGCTCACCCCTCCACTTT. Its protein is CAWSGRGSPLHF.

This rearrangement joins TRBV10-3 to TRBJ1-5; no reliable D call. This CDR3 region has 15 residues. V was cut by 6 bases and J by 0 bases, with 12 bases left in between. Germline assignment: CDR1 ENHRY and CDR2 SYGVKD. The DNA for the CDR3 is TGTGCCATCAGAAAATCCCAGGATAGCAATCAGCCCCAGCATTTT. It encodes CAIRKSQDSNQPQHF.